This entry describes one TCR beta chain. What it recognizes is unknown. V was trimmed by 1 base and J by 2 bases, leaving 6 bases between them. The CDR3 has 13 amino acids. This entry is derived from a study of human T cells and chemical hapten exposure. TCRdb passed the RACE reads through MiXCR, listing each CDR3 protein once. The sample contains roughly 190,000 distinct CDR3 sequences, approximately 20% of which appear only once. As for time point: patch test 1, 2 weeks after DPC sensitization. This sample's treatment: therapeutic diphenylcyclopropenone sensitization with weekly scalp DPC. Unfractionated whole blood was the source of the extracted total RNA. Findings and caveats of the study: There was no change with DPC sensitization in TCRs above 1 in 1000 frequency. There was a positive correlation between PT1 expanded TCR counts and patch test score.

This chain uses TRBV12-3 or TRBV12-4 with TRBJ2-7; D remains ambiguous. Sample: whole blood, taken in connection with sensitization to the hapten diphenylcyclopropenone (DPC). The sequence was obtained from a woman aged 50 to 65 with alopecia areata. Some clones in this sample may be carry-over from other donors' samples. The CDR3 is CASSLVGTYEQYF. CDR3 DNA: TGTGCCAGCAGTTTAGTAGGGACCTACGAGCAGTACTTC.